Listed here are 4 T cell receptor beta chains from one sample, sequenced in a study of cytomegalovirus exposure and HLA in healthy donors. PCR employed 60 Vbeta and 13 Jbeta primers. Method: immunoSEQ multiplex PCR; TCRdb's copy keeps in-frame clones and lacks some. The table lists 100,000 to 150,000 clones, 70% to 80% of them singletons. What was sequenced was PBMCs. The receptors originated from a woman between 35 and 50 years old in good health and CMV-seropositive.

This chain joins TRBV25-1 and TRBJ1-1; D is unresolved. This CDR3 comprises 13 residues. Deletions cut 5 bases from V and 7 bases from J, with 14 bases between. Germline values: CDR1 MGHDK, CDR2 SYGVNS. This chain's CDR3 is CASSRRGSDEAFF. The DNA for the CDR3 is TGTGCCAGCAGTCGCCGGGGATCCGATGAAGCTTTCTTT.

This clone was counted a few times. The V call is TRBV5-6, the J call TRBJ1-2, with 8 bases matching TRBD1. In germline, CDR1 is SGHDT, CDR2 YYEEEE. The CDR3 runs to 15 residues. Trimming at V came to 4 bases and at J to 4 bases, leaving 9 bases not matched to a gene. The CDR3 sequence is CASSPQGGKGYGYTF. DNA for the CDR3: TGTGCCAGCAGCCCACAGGGGGGAAAAGGCTATGGCTACACCTTC.

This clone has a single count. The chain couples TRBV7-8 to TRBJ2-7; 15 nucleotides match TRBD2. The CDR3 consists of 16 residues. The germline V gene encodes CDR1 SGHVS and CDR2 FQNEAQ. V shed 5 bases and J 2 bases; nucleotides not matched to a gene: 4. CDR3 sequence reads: CASSHGLAGGTYEQYF. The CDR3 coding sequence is TGTGCCAGCAGCCACGGACTAGCGGGAGGGACCTACGAGCAGTACTTC.

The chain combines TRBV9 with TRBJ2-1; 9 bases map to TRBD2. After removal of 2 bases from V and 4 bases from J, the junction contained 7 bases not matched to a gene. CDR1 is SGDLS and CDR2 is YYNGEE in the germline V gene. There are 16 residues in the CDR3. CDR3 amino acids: CASSVGRTSEYNEQFF. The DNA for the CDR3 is TGTGCCAGCAGCGTTGGGAGGACTAGCGAATACAATGAGCAGTTCTTC.